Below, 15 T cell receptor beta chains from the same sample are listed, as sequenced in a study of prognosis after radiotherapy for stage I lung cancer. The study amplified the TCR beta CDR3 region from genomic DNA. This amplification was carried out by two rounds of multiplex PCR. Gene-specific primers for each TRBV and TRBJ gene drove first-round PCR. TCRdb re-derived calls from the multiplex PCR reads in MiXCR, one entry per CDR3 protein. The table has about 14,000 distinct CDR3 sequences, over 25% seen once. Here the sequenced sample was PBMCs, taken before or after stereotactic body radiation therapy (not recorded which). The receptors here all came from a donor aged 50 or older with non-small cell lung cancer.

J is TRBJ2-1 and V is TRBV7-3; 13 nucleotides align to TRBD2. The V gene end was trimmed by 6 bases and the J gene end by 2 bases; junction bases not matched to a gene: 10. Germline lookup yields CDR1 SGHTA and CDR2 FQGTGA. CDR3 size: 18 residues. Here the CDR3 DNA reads TGTGCCAGCAGTCGACAGCCGGGACTAGCGGGGACCTACAATGAGCAGTTCTTC. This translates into CASSRQPGLAGTYNEQFF.

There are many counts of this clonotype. The CDR3 sequence: CASSRRGVNSPLHF. The CDR3 DNA reads TGTGCCAGCAGCCGGCGGGGGGTGAATTCACCCCTCCACTTT. The V gene is TRBV3-1, the J gene TRBJ1-6; possible D gene TRBD1, 5 bases. V was cut by 4 bases and J by 7 bases, with 11 bases left in between. CDR1 is LGHDT and CDR2 is YNNKEL in the germline V gene (reference sequence). This CDR3 has 14 amino acids.

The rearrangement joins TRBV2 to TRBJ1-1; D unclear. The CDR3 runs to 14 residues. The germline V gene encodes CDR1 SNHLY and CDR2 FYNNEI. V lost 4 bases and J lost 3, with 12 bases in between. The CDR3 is CASSAMTGDTEAFF. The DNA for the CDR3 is TGTGCCAGCAGTGCTATGACGGGAGACACTGAAGCTTTCTTT.

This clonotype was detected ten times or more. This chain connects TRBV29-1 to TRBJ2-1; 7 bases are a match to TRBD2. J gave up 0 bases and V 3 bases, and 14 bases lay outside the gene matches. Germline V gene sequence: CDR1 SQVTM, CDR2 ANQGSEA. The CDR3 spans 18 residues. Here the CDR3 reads CSVEGGSGPGSSYNEQFF. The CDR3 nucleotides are TGCAGCGTTGAGGGGGGGTCGGGGCCTGGCAGCTCCTACAATGAGCAGTTCTTC.

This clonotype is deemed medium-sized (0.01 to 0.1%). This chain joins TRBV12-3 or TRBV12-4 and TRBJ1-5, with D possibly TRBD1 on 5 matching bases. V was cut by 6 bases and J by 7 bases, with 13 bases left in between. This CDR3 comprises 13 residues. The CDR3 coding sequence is TGTGCCAGCAGCCTGGGGGGGGTACAGCCCCAGCATTTT. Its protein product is CASSLGGVQPQHF.

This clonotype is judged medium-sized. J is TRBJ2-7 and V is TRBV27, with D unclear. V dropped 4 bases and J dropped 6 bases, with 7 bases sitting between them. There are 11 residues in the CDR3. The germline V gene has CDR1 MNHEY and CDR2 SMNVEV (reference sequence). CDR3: CASSSLSEQYF. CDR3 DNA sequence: TGTGCCAGCAGTTCCCTCTCCGAGCAGTACTTC.

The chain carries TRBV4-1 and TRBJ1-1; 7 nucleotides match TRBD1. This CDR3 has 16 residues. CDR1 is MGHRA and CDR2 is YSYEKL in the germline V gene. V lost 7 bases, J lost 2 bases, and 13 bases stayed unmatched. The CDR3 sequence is CASIHRGQERNTEAFF. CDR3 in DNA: TGCGCCAGCATCCACAGAGGACAGGAGAGAAACACTGAAGCTTTCTTT.

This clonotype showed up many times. The CDR3 nucleotides read TGCAGTGCTATTGAGGCGGTTTCCGGGGGCTACACCTTC. This encodes CSAIEAVSGGYTF. The chain employs TRBV20-1 and TRBJ1-2; D call uncertain. V lost 4 bases, J lost 8 bases, and 17 bases lay in between. The V gene's germline CDR1 is DFQATT and CDR2 SNEGSKA (reference sequence). The length of the CDR3 is 13 residues.

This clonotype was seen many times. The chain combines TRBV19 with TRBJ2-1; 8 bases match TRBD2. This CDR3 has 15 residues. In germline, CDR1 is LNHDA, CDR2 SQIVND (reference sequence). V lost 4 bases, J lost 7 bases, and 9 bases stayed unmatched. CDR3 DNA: TGTGCCAGTAGTAGAAGCGGGAGCCAGATTAATGAGCAGTTCTTC. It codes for CASSRSGSQINEQFF. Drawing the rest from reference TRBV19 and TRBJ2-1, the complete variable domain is DGGITQSPKYLFRKEGQNVTLSCEQNLNHDAMYWYRQDPGQGLRLIYYSQIVNDFQKGDIAEGYSVSREKKESFPLTVTSAQKNPTAFYLCASSRSGSQINEQFFGPGTRLTVL.

This chain's CDR3 is CASSFGARGTAYNEQFF. The CDR3 nucleotides are TGTGCCAGCAGCTTTGGTGCGCGAGGAACGGCCTACAATGAGCAGTTCTTC. The gene calls are TRBV7-8 and TRBJ2-1, with D unclear. The CDR3 runs 17 residues. Between the trimmed V and J ends, which lost 3 bases and 2 bases, there was a span of 17 bases. CDR1 and CDR2 (germline): SGHVS, FQNEAQ.

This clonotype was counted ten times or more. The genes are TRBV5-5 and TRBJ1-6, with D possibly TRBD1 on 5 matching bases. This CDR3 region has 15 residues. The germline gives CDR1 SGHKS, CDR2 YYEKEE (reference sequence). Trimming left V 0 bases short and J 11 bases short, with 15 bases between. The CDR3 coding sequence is TGTGCCAGCAGCTTGGGGGGGTCCCGAGATCCACCCCTCCACTTT. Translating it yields CASSLGGSRDPPLHF.

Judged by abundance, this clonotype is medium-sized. CDR3 bases: TGCGCCAGCAGTTCCATAGCGGGGCAGTACAATGAGCAGTTCTTC. The encoded protein is CASSSIAGQYNEQFF. V and J are TRBV5-1 and TRBJ2-1, with 8 bases lining up with TRBD2. From germline, CDR1 is SGHRS and CDR2 YFSETQ. V dropped 5 bases and J dropped 4; count of bases not matched to a gene: 8. The CDR3 totals 15 residues.

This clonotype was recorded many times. CDR3 nucleotides: TGTGCCAGCAGCTATCTCAGGGGGCCAGCCGATAATTCACCCCTCCACTTT. Its translation is CASSYLRGPADNSPLHF. The V call is TRBV5-6, the J call TRBJ1-6; TRBD1 aligns across 8 bases. Germline CDR1 reads SGHDT; CDR2 reads YYEEEE. There are 17 residues in the CDR3. J lost 5 bases, V lost 3 bases, and 10 bases had no gene match.

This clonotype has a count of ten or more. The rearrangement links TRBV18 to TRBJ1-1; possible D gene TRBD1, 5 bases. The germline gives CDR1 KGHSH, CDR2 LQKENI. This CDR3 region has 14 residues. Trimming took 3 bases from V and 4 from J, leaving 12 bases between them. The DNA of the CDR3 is TGTGCCAGCTCACCTCGACGGGACCGCACTGAAGCTTTCTTT. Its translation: CASSPRRDRTEAFF. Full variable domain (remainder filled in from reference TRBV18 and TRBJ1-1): NAGVMQNPRHLVRRRGQEARLRCSPMKGHSHVYWYRQLPEEGLKFMVYLQKENIIDESGMPKERFSAEFPKEGPSILRIQQVVRGDSAAYFCASSPRRDRTEAFFGQGTRLTVV.

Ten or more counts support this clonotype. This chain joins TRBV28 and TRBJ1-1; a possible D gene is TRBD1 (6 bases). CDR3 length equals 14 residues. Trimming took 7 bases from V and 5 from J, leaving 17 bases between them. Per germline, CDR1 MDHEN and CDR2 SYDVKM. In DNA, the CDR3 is TGTGCCAGCACCCTTAGTGGGGGCTATACTGAAGCTTTCTTT. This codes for CASTLSGGYTEAFF.